This T cell receptor beta chain comes out of a study of T cells in Graves' hyperthyroidism and ophthalmopathy. About the study: The authors collected peripheral blood at initial diagnosis, before any treatment.

From germline, CDR1 is LGHDT and CDR2 YNNKEL (reference sequence). V was trimmed by 1 base and J by 2 bases, leaving 8 bases between them. This CDR3 contains 14 residues. TCR beta CDR3 regions were amplified from RNA. RT-PCR in the first round (using the HTBI primer set) targeted the TCR CDR3. TCRdb re-analysed the multiplex PCR reads in MiXCR, keeping a single row per CDR3 protein. The profile covers around 300,000 distinct CDR3 sequences, with around 25% appearing a single time and about 30% taken by the ten largest. Regarding the study as a whole: Most clonotypes expanded in thyroid above 0.001 were likewise present in blood.

With a duration under 2 months, the hyperthyroidism was newly diagnosed in patients aged 18 to 65. Fresh peripheral blood, about 9.3 ml, yielded the PBMCs. This clonotype has more than one count but fewer than ten. Its antigen is unknown. The V and J genes are TRBV3-1 and TRBJ1-2; D is undetermined. The sample was blood. This clonotype originated in a man in his forties or fifties with Graves' hyperthyroidism that later progressed to Graves' ophthalmopathy. The CDR3: CASSQGWANYGYTF. DNA for the CDR3: TGTGCCAGCAGCCAAGGTTGGGCCAACTATGGCTACACCTTC.